The 31 T cell receptor beta chains below come from one sample, sequenced in a study of blood T cell repertoires in COVID-19. Sequenced by immunoSEQ multiplex PCR; TCRdb stores in-frame clones only, minus some. The sample records about 160,000 clones, roughly 84% being singletons. The sample comprised peripheral blood. The receptors stem from a man aged 18 to 30 with active or convalescent COVID-19.

This clone was picked up a small number of times. The chain carries TRBV28 and TRBJ1-6; perhaps TRBD1 as D (5 bases). Looked up from germline, CDR1 is MDHEN and CDR2 is SYDVKM. V was pared by 2 bases and J by 6 bases, with 8 bases between. The CDR3 extends over 14 amino acids. The CDR3 spells CASSLPRVNSPLHF. The CDR3 DNA reads TGTGCCAGCAGTTTACCCAGGGTTAATTCACCCCTCCACTTT.

CDR3 DNA sequence: TGTGCCAGCAACTTTTACAGGGATAACTATGGCTACACCTTC. Protein: CASNFYRDNYGYTF. The chain links TRBV5-4 to TRBJ1-2, with TRBD1 as a possible D gene (6 bases). V lost 6 bases and J lost 1, with 13 bases in between. Germline assignment: CDR1 SGHNT and CDR2 YYREEE (reference sequence). The CDR3 is 14 amino acids.

J is TRBJ2-1 and V is TRBV5-8; maybe TRBD2 (5 bases). The CDR3 has 15 amino acids. The V and J ends lost 1 base and 1 base respectively, with 9 bases between them. Germline V gene sequence: CDR1 SGHTS, CDR2 YDEGEE. This CDR3 is CASSLFGESYNEQFF. The CDR3 DNA reads as TGTGCCAGCAGCTTGTTCGGGGAGTCCTACAATGAGCAGTTCTTC.

This chain joins TRBV2 and TRBJ1-1, with D unresolved. This CDR3 is 12 amino acids long. Trimming cost V 4 bases and J 5 bases, with 8 bases left between them. Germline CDR1 reads SNHLY; CDR2 reads FYNNEI. The CDR3 loop reads CASSGSGTEAFF. The CDR3 region has the DNA TGTGCCAGCAGTGGATCGGGAACTGAAGCTTTCTTT.

The rearrangement uses TRBV18 and TRBJ1-1, with D maybe TRBD1 (5 bases). This CDR3 spans 14 amino acids. V was pared by 4 bases and J by 3 bases, with 12 bases between. Germline lookup yields CDR1 KGHSH and CDR2 LQKENI. The CDR3 DNA reads TGTGCCAGCTCACTCCAAGCCAGGGACACTGAAGCTTTCTTT. Translated: CASSLQARDTEAFF. Supplemented by reference TRBV18 and TRBJ1-1, the full variable domain reads NAGVMQNPRHLVRRRGQEARLRCSPMKGHSHVYWYRQLPEEGLKFMVYLQKENIIDESGMPKERFSAEFPKEGPSILRIQQVVRGDSAAYFCASSLQARDTEAFFGQGTRLTVV.

This clone occurred many times. The chain is built from TRBV5-4 and TRBJ2-7; TRBD2 might be the D (6 bases). There are 13 residues in the CDR3. CDR1 SGHNT and CDR2 YYREEE come from the germline V gene (reference sequence). The ends were cut back, 5 bases at V and 1 base at J, with 10 bases in the middle. The CDR3 loop is CASSPGSSYEQYF. In DNA, the CDR3 is TGTGCCAGCAGTCCCGGGAGTTCCTACGAGCAGTACTTC.

This clone was found once. This chain connects TRBV7-9 to TRBJ1-5, with 9 bases matching TRBD1. V lost 5 bases and J lost 3; bases outside the gene matches: 5. In germline, CDR1 is SEHNR, CDR2 FQNEAQ (reference sequence). The CDR3 runs 15 residues. CDR3 protein: CASSPGQGLNQPQHF. The CDR3 DNA follows: TGTGCCAGCAGCCCGGGACAGGGACTCAATCAGCCCCAGCATTTT.

The rearrangement uses TRBV7-2 and TRBJ1-1; maybe TRBD1 (5 bases). Germline V CDR1 and CDR2: SGHTA, FQGNSA. The V end lost 6 bases, the J end lost 0 bases, and 14 bases lay between the germline ends. This CDR3 spans 15 amino acids. CDR3 coding DNA: TGTGCCAGCAGTCGATCACGGGGGGTGAACACTGAAGCTTTCTTT. Its translation: CASSRSRGVNTEAFF.

The chain has TRBV2 and TRBJ2-1; TRBD2 agrees at 11 bases. V shed 6 bases, J shed 4 bases, and the junction held 8 bases outside the gene matches. Germline loops: CDR1 SNHLY, CDR2 FYNNEI. The CDR3 totals 16 residues. The CDR3 loop is CASRAGTSGGYNEQFF. The CDR3 DNA reads TGTGCCAGCAGGGCCGGGACTAGCGGCGGATACAATGAGCAGTTCTTC.

The chain joins TRBV5-1 to TRBJ1-1, with 7 bases matching TRBD1. The V segment lost 2 bases and the J segment 4 bases; nucleotides outside the gene matches: 14. The CDR3 is made up of 17 amino acids. Germline assignment: CDR1 SGHRS and CDR2 YFSETQ. In nucleotides, the CDR3 is TGCGCCAGCAGCTTTCTAACAGGGGCCCGAATGAGCACTGAAGCTTTCTTT. This encodes CASSFLTGARMSTEAFF.

The chain links TRBV11-2 to TRBJ1-2; TRBD1 matches 7 bases. Germline lookup yields CDR1 SGHAT and CDR2 FQNNGV. CDR3 size: 15 residues. The V segment lost 1 base and the J segment 6 bases; nucleotides outside the gene matches: 8. This CDR3 is CASSLVYRGFNGYTF. Here the CDR3 DNA reads TGTGCCAGCAGCTTAGTTTACAGGGGATTTAATGGCTACACCTTC. Variable domain in full (rest from reference TRBV11-2 and TRBJ1-2): EAGVAQSPRYKIIEKRQSVAFWCNPISGHATLYWYQQILGQGPKLLIQFQNNGVVDDSQLPKDRFSAERLKGVDSTLKIQPAKLEDSAVYLCASSLVYRGFNGYTFGSGTRLTVV.

The rearrangement links TRBV30 to TRBJ1-1, with D unresolved. V lost 2 bases to trimming and J lost 3 bases, with 7 bases between them. Germline values: CDR1 GTSNPN, CDR2 SVGIG (reference sequence). This CDR3 contains 12 residues. DNA for the CDR3: TGTGCCTGGAGTCCACAGTACACTGAAGCTTTCTTT. This codes for CAWSPQYTEAFF.

The chain links TRBV7-6 to TRBJ1-2; 7 bases align to TRBD1. J was trimmed by 5 bases and V by 4 bases; bases with no gene match: 7. Germline assignment: CDR1 SGHVS and CDR2 FNYEAQ. The CDR3 consists of 14 residues. The CDR3 coding sequence is TGTGCCAGCAGCTCCCTCGACAGGGCTTATGGCTACACCTTC. Its protein is CASSSLDRAYGYTF.

The V and J genes are TRBV6-4 and TRBJ2-1; 9 nucleotides line up with TRBD2. V lost 5 bases, J lost 8 bases, and 7 bases stayed unmatched. The CDR3 has 14 amino acids. The germline V gene has CDR1 MRHNA and CDR2 SNTAGT. CDR3 DNA: TGTGCCAGCAGTTTTCGCGGGGGGGCCTATGAGCAGTTCTTC. Protein: CASSFRGGAYEQFF.

The V call is TRBV6-5, the J call TRBJ1-6; 7 bases are shared with TRBD1. Trimming at V came to 7 bases and at J to 11 bases, leaving 11 bases not matched to a gene. Per germline, CDR1 MNHEY and CDR2 SVGAGI. CDR3 length: 14 residues. CDR3 in DNA: TGTGCCAGCACCCGACAGGGCAATTATACACCCCTCCACTTT. As protein: CASTRQGNYTPLHF.

This chain links TRBV7-2 with TRBJ2-5; 7 nucleotides align to TRBD2. CDR3 length: 17 amino acids. Trimming removed 0 bases from V and 7 bases from J; junction bases left unmatched: 14. CDR1 is SGHTA, CDR2 FQGNSA, per germline. Here the CDR3 reads CASSLAVAGGGLGTQYF. CDR3 in DNA: TGTGCCAGCAGCTTAGCGGTAGCGGGTGGAGGCCTAGGGACCCAGTACTTC.

The CDR3: CASSLQGSNEKLFF. The CDR3 region has the DNA TGTGCCAGCAGCTTACAGGGATCCAATGAAAAACTGTTTTTT. V gene TRBV5-5 combines with J gene TRBJ1-4; TRBD1 might be the D (6 bases). Trimming pared 2 bases from V and 5 bases from J, leaving 10 bases between. CDR1 and CDR2 (germline): SGHKS, YYEKEE (reference sequence). The CDR3 consists of 14 residues.

The chain links TRBV19 to TRBJ2-7, with 10 bases matching TRBD2. The germline V gene encodes CDR1 LNHDA and CDR2 SQIVND (reference sequence). The CDR3 is 13 amino acids. V shed 6 bases and J 2 bases; nucleotides not matched to a gene: 1. DNA of the CDR3: TGTGCCAGTAGACTAGCGGGGACCTACGAGCAGTACTTC. This sequence encodes CASRLAGTYEQYF.

This clone was found once. The V and J genes are TRBV5-4 and TRBJ2-5; 12 nucleotides agree with TRBD2. This CDR3 has 15 residues. V shed 7 bases, J shed 5 bases, and the junction held 9 bases outside the gene matches. Germline values: CDR1 SGHNT, CDR2 YYREEE (reference sequence). The CDR3 coding sequence is TGTGCCAGCTTTCGACTAGCGGGGGAGGGGGAGACCCAGTACTTC. Its translation: CASFRLAGEGETQYF.

This clone was seen just once. The chain uses TRBV19 and TRBJ2-7; TRBD2 matches 9 bases. Trimming cost V 2 bases and J 2 bases; bases outside gene matches: 10. CDR1 LNHDA and CDR2 SQIVND come from the germline V gene (reference sequence). The CDR3 extends over 17 amino acids. In nucleotides, the CDR3 is TGTGCCAGTAGTATAAGTTTAGCGGGAGAGAGACCCTACGAGCAGTACTTC. Translated, it gives CASSISLAGERPYEQYF.

In this sample, this clone turned up once. Here the CDR3 DNA reads TGCGCCAGCAGCTTGTCAGGGGGCGAAAACACCATATATTTT. Amino acids: CASSLSGGENTIYF. This chain connects TRBV5-1 to TRBJ1-3; 8 bases agree with TRBD1. This CDR3 is 14 amino acids long. Germline V gives CDR1 SGHRS, CDR2 YFSETQ. V was pared by 1 base and J by 6 bases, with 3 bases of the junction left unmatched.

This chain uses TRBV15 with TRBJ2-1; TRBD2 is a possible D gene (5 bases). There are 15 residues in the CDR3. Trimming pared 4 bases from V and 7 bases from J, leaving 17 bases between. The germline V gene encodes CDR1 LNHNV and CDR2 YYDKDF (reference sequence). CDR3 nucleotides: TGTGCCACCAGCACGGATTTCGGGGAAGGGAATGAGCAGTTCTTC. This translates into CATSTDFGEGNEQFF.

The chain combines TRBV30 with TRBJ1-5; the D is unclear. CDR3 size: 12 residues. V shed 6 bases and J shed 7 bases, with 13 bases lying between them. CDR1 GTSNPN and CDR2 SVGIG come from the germline V gene (reference sequence). The DNA for the CDR3 is TGTGCCTGTAGTAAATTCGGGCAGCCCCAGCATTTT. Amino acids: CACSKFGQPQHF.

The rearrangement links TRBV6-5 to TRBJ1-1; tentatively, D is TRBD1 (5 bases). This CDR3 is built from 13 residues. Germline values: CDR1 MNHEY, CDR2 SVGAGI. V lost 2 bases and J 1 base, leaving 5 bases between the germline ends. CDR3 protein: CASSYRGNTEAFF. Written as DNA, the CDR3 is TGTGCCAGCAGTTACAGGGGGAACACTGAAGCTTTCTTT.

The V call is TRBV25-1, the J call TRBJ1-6; D not resolved. CDR1 and CDR2 (germline): MGHDK, SYGVNS. V was cut by 4 bases and J by 3 bases, with 4 bases left in between. The CDR3 runs to 13 residues. The CDR3 here is CASSGVYNSPLHF. As DNA, the CDR3 is TGTGCCAGCAGTGGAGTCTATAATTCACCCCTCCACTTT.

The gene calls are TRBV30 and TRBJ1-1; perhaps TRBD1 as D (5 bases). The ends were cut back, 3 bases at V and 5 bases at J, with 37 bases in the middle. This CDR3 spans 21 amino acids. Per the germline V gene, CDR1 is GTSNPN and CDR2 is SVGIG (reference sequence). The chain's CDR3 is CAWSPTGGTWASKGFSTEAFF. In nucleotides, the CDR3 is TGTGCCTGGAGCCCAACGGGGGGTACATGGGCTTCGAAGGGATTTTCTACTGAAGCTTTCTTT.

The chain couples TRBV6-4 to TRBJ2-3; possibly TRBD2 for D (6 bases). The V end lost 0 bases, the J end lost 0 bases, and 10 bases lay between the germline ends. CDR3 length: 16 residues. Germline CDR1 MRHNA, CDR2 SNTAGT. The CDR3 DNA reads as TGTGCCAGCAGTGACTCGGGGACTTTTAGCACAGATACGCAGTATTTT. Protein: CASSDSGTFSTDTQYF.

The chain has TRBV11-1 and TRBJ2-5; 7 nucleotides align to TRBD1. Germline V lookup: CDR1 SGHAT, CDR2 FQDESV (reference sequence). This CDR3 has 15 residues. The V segment lost 1 base and the J segment 4 bases; nucleotides outside the gene matches: 6. This chain's CDR3 is CASSLVTDRTETQYF. The CDR3 region has the DNA TGTGCCAGCAGCTTAGTAACGGACAGGACAGAGACCCAGTACTTC.

This clone was recorded once. The V call is TRBV5-1, the J call TRBJ2-2; a possible D gene is TRBD1 (6 bases). Germline CDR1 and CDR2: SGHRS and YFSETQ. This CDR3 comprises 15 residues. V gave up 4 bases and J gave up 5 bases, with 15 bases separating them. The CDR3 sequence is CASSTLQGPTGELFF. The DNA of the CDR3 is TGCGCCAGCAGCACCTTACAGGGCCCGACCGGGGAGCTGTTTTTT.

This clone has only one observation. V is TRBV7-9 and J is TRBJ2-2, with 12 bases matching TRBD1. The germline V gene encodes CDR1 SEHNR and CDR2 FQNEAQ (reference sequence). The trim removed 5 bases at V and 6 bases at J, leaving 7 bases unmatched. The CDR3 runs to 16 residues. CDR3 protein: CASSPRDRGHAGELFF. The CDR3 nucleotides read TGTGCCAGCAGCCCCCGGGACAGGGGGCATGCCGGGGAGCTGTTTTTT.

The CDR3, as DNA: TGTGCCAGCAGTTACTCAGGGGCGGGGGGAAAACTGTTTTTT. It translates to CASSYSGAGGKLFF. The J gene is TRBJ1-4, the V gene TRBV6-5; D possibly corresponds to TRBD1 (5 bases). This CDR3 is 14 amino acids long. Per germline, CDR1 MNHEY and CDR2 SVGAGI. The V end lost 0 bases, the J end lost 10 bases, and 12 bases lay between the germline ends.